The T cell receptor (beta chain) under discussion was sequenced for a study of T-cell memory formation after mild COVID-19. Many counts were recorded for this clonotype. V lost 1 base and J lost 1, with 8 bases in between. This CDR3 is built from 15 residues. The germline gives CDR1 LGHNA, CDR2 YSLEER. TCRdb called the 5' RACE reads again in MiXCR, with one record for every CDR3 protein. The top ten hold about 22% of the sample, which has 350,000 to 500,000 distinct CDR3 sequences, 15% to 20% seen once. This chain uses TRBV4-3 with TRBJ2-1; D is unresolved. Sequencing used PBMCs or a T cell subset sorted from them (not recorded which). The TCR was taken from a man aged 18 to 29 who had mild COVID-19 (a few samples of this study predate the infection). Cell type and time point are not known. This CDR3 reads CASSQGPLSYNEQFF. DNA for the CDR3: TGCGCCAGCAGCCAAGGGCCATTATCCTACAATGAGCAGTTCTTC.